This T cell receptor (beta chain) was profiled in a study of cytomegalovirus exposure and HLA in healthy donors. Study-wide points: An analysis that was carried out later associated some 17,000 TCR beta sequences with HLA alleles at 0.05 false discovery rate. Reports state that TCR beta sequences accurately predicted most subjects' HLA-A and HLA-B alleles. A cluster of highly shared sequence variants was likely a sequencing artifact.

The PCR contained 60 Vbeta and 13 Jbeta primers. Clones were read by immunoSEQ multiplex PCR, and TCRdb kept only the in-frame ones, dropping some. The sample holds roughly 110,000 clones, about 84% seen once. As regards this clone: What it binds is not known.

The source is a man aged 25 to 40 in good health and CMV-seronegative. The sequenced material came from PBMCs.

The CDR3 DNA reads TGTGCCAGCAGCTCGCCGGACAGGACGGGGAACGAGCAGTACTTC. This encodes CASSSPDRTGNEQYF. V gene TRBV7-8 combines with J gene TRBJ2-7; 7 nucleotides align to TRBD1. Germline V CDR1 and CDR2: SGHVS, FQNEAQ. The CDR3 totals 15 residues. V trimming: 4 bases; J trimming: 5 bases; junction bases outside the gene matches: 11.